The count of the clone carrying this T cell receptor (beta chain) is one. Its antigen is undetermined. This sample is part of a study of post-analysis software for immune sequencing data. Whole-study findings and limits: TRBV segments more frequent in patients than in controls numbered roughly 5 and included TRBV5-6, TRBV5-1 and TRBV20-1.

With V trimmed by 5 bases and J by 5 bases, 12 bases remained unmatched. Germline CDR1 and CDR2: MNHEY and SVGEGT. This CDR3 comprises 16 residues. The authors incorporated unique molecular identifiers into the TCR beta cDNA libraries. TCRdb re-analysed the PCR reads in MiXCR, keeping a single row per CDR3 protein. The sample has 600,000 to 700,000 distinct CDR3 sequences, 59% seen once. J is TRBJ2-4 and V is TRBV6-2 or TRBV6-3; 7 bases are shared with TRBD2. The sample consisted of blood. The receptor was derived from a girl aged 2 to 9 with multiple sclerosis. DNA of the CDR3: TGTGCCAGCAGTCCCCAAGGAGCGGGGTTGGAAAACATTCAGTACTTC. This gives the protein CASSPQGAGLENIQYF.